This T cell receptor beta chain was sequenced during a study of PD-1 blockade in classical Hodgkin lymphoma. Points from the study as a whole: With CD4+ cells, TCR diversity rose significantly by C4D1, but not with CD8+ cells. Anyone who began nivolumab under 1 year after ASCT was excluded. Diminished baseline TCR diversity has been reported in newly diagnosed patients relative to healthy donors.

Turning to this clone: What it binds is not known.

Each patient's relapse followed autologous stem cell transplantation, and brentuximab vedotin exposure varied. Starting with thawed PBMCs, CD4+ T cells were purified by magnetic negative selection. Germline V gene data show CDR1 as SGDLS and CDR2 as YYNGEE. The CDR3 extends over 17 amino acids. Trimming at V came to 0 bases and at J to 3 bases, leaving 7 bases not matched to a gene. Profiled with immunoSEQ multiplex PCR; TCRdb holds only in-frame clones, not every one. This table has tens of thousands of clones, over 80% appearing once. The sequenced sample was CD4+ T cells from blood, obtained at baseline. The chain uses TRBV9 and TRBJ1-3, with 9 nucleotides matching TRBD1. This TCR was recovered from a human donor with classical Hodgkin lymphoma. As DNA, the CDR3 is TGTGCCAGCAGCGTAGCGGGGACAGGGTTAGGTGGAAACACCATATATTTT. This encodes CASSVAGTGLGGNTIYF.